These 27 T cell receptor beta chains share one sample of origin, sequenced in a study of T-cell reconstitution after alpha-beta-depleted transplantation in children (dated by TCRdb to the mid-2010s). Library creation used PCR. Instrument on record: Illumina HiSeq 2500. TCR libraries were prepared with molecular barcoding, using unique molecular identifiers to normalize TCRbeta repertoire quantification. Starting from the raw public reads, TCRdb applied fastp trimming at Q25, assembled clones with MiXCR and retained in-frame beta chains. Each CDR3 protein appears once, grouped with its most common genes and DNA. For this sample there are roughly 400,000 distinct CDR3 sequences; about 20% appear just once. Clones ranked in the top ten supply around 4% of the sample. The source was PBMCs from the stem cell graft donor, collected from the stem cell graft. The origin of the receptors is a human donor who donated a stem cell graft to a child with acute myeloid leukemia.

This sequence joins TRBV12-3 or TRBV12-4 and TRBJ2-3; 11 nucleotides line up with TRBD2. CDR3 size: 14 residues. V trimming: 6 bases; J trimming: 4 bases; junction bases outside the gene matches: 3. The CDR3 loop reads CASSRTSGSDTQYF. In DNA form, the CDR3 reads TGTGCCAGCAGCCGGACTAGCGGGTCAGATACGCAGTATTTT.

The chain recombines TRBV12-3 or TRBV12-4 with TRBJ2-2; TRBD1 aligns across 8 bases. This CDR3 region has 15 residues. V was pared by 5 bases and J by 3 bases, with 5 bases of the junction left unmatched. CDR3 DNA: TGTGCCAGCAGTCGGCCGACAGGGGACACCGGGGAGCTGTTTTTT. Its protein product is CASSRPTGDTGELFF.

This sequence joins TRBV20-1 and TRBJ2-7; the D gene is possibly TRBD1 (5 bases). Per germline, CDR1 DFQATT and CDR2 SNEGSKA (reference sequence). This CDR3 contains 14 residues. Deletions cut 6 bases from V and 0 bases from J, with 15 bases between. The CDR3 nucleotides read TGCAGTGCCCGCCGCCTCCAGGGCTCCTACGAGCAGTACTTC. It is translated as CSARRLQGSYEQYF.

This chain links TRBV20-1 with TRBJ1-4, with TRBD1 matching over 7 bases. V lost 5 bases, J lost 8 bases, and 8 bases stayed unmatched. The CDR3 extends over 13 amino acids. Per the germline V gene, CDR1 is DFQATT and CDR2 is SNEGSKA (reference sequence). DNA for the CDR3: TGCAGTGCTCCGGGACAGTTGGACGAAAAACTGTTTTTT. Its translation is CSAPGQLDEKLFF.

This clonotype has ten or more counts. The rearrangement uses TRBV29-1 and TRBJ1-4; D perhaps matches TRBD1 (5 bases). V dropped 4 bases and J dropped 0 bases, with 12 bases sitting between them. Germline V gene data show CDR1 as SQVTM and CDR2 as ANQGSEA. This CDR3 has 15 amino acids. The CDR3 DNA follows: TGCAGCGTTGCCGTCAGGGATTCAACTAATGAAAAACTGTTTTTT. Its translation: CSVAVRDSTNEKLFF.

This clonotype was detected only a few times. J is TRBJ2-2 and V is TRBV7-2; weak D call: TRBD2 (6 bases). Trimming took off 5 bases at V and 7 bases at J, with 14 bases between the two ends. The CDR3 length is 14 residues. Germline V gives CDR1 SGHTA, CDR2 FQGNSA. The CDR3 is CASSLGGRSGELFF. CDR3 bases: TGTGCCAGCAGCCTCGGGGGTCGGAGCGGGGAGCTGTTTTTT. The full variable domain, its missing parts supplied by reference TRBV7-2 and TRBJ2-2, is GAGVSQSPSNKVTEKGKDVELRCDPISGHTALYWYRQSLGQGLEFLIYFQGNSAPDKSGLPSDRFSAERTGGSVSTLTIQRTQQEDSAVYLCASSLGGRSGELFFGEGSRLTVL.

This clonotype was seen repeatedly, ten times or more. For the CDR3, the DNA is TGCAGTGCAGCGGACAGGGGCCAGCCCCAGCATTTT. Residues: CSAADRGQPQHF. This sequence joins TRBV20-1 and TRBJ1-5; 9 bases are a match to TRBD1. CDR1 is DFQATT, CDR2 SNEGSKA, per germline (reference sequence). V lost 6 bases and J lost 7; bases outside the gene matches: 4. The CDR3 totals 12 residues.

This clonotype was seen only a few times. The chain couples TRBV18 to TRBJ2-1, with 7 bases lining up with TRBD2. The CDR3 has 16 amino acids. The germline gives CDR1 KGHSH, CDR2 LQKENI. With V trimmed by 2 bases and J by 2 bases, 6 bases remained unmatched. The chain's CDR3 is CASSPGEGTPYNEQFF. DNA for the CDR3: TGTGCCAGCTCACCAGGGGAGGGAACGCCCTACAATGAGCAGTTCTTC.

This clonotype was seen a few times. The chain has TRBV9 and TRBJ2-1; 13 bases map to TRBD2. This CDR3 contains 17 residues. Germline-derived CDR1 and CDR2 are SGDLS and YYNGEE. J was trimmed by 7 bases and V by 2 bases; bases with no gene match: 9. The CDR3 DNA is TGTGCCAGCAGCGTCCGAGGACTAGCGGGAGCTCTTAATGAGCAGTTCTTC. Translation gives CASSVRGLAGALNEQFF. Full variable domain (rest looked up from reference TRBV9 and TRBJ2-1): DSGVTQTPKHLITATGQRVTLRCSPRSGDLSVYWYQQSLDQGLQFLIQYYNGEERAKGNILERFSAQQFPDLHSELNLSSLELGDSALYFCASSVRGLAGALNEQFFGPGTRLTVL.

This clonotype was detected only a few times. The chain recombines TRBV18 with TRBJ2-5, with D unresolved. This CDR3 has 15 amino acids. CDR1 is KGHSH and CDR2 is LQKENI in the germline V gene. Trimming removed 0 bases at V and 1 base at J, with 9 bases between. The DNA of the CDR3 is TGTGCCAGCTCACCACCTGACACAGCCCAAGAGACCCAGTACTTC. This gives the protein CASSPPDTAQETQYF.

This clonotype occurred many times. The V gene is TRBV20-1, the J gene TRBJ1-1, with TRBD1 matching over 8 bases. The ends lost 3 bases at V and 3 bases at J; junction bases unmatched: 6. The CDR3 runs to 14 residues. Germline-derived CDR1 and CDR2 are DFQATT and SNEGSKA (reference sequence). The CDR3 loop is CSARAGGRDTEAFF. The CDR3 DNA is TGCAGTGCTAGGGCAGGGGGCCGGGACACTGAAGCTTTCTTT.

The gene calls are TRBV20-1 and TRBJ2-1; D remains ambiguous. CDR3 size: 13 residues. Germline-derived CDR1 and CDR2 are DFQATT and SNEGSKA (reference sequence). CDR3 amino acids: CQVPGQTNNEQFF. Written as DNA, the CDR3 is TGCCAGGTCCCCGGGCAGACGAACAATGAGCAGTTCTTC.

This rearrangement joins TRBV7-3 to TRBJ2-7; D remains ambiguous. V lost 3 bases, J lost 0 bases, and 9 bases lay in between. The CDR3 is made up of 14 amino acids. The germline V gene encodes CDR1 SGHTA and CDR2 FQGTGA. The CDR3 region is CASSFGPDSYEQYF. The CDR3 DNA reads as TGTGCCAGCAGCTTCGGCCCGGACTCCTACGAGCAGTACTTC.

The sample holds a few counts of this clonotype. The CDR3 loop is CSAWRQNQPQHF. Written as DNA, the CDR3 is TGCAGTGCTTGGAGACAGAATCAGCCCCAGCATTTT. This chain connects TRBV20-1 to TRBJ1-5, with a tentative D call TRBD1 (5 bases). The CDR3 spans 12 residues. Trimming removed 5 bases from V and 4 bases from J, with 9 bases in between. CDR1 is DFQATT, CDR2 SNEGSKA, per germline (reference sequence).

The chain has TRBV11-2 and TRBJ1-1; weak D call: TRBD1 (5 bases). Germline V gives CDR1 SGHAT, CDR2 FQNNGV. CDR3 size: 15 residues. The V end was cut by 0 bases, the J end by 6 bases, with 14 bases between. The CDR3 DNA reads as TGTGCCAGCAGCTTAGATCCAGGCCGAGGGGCTGAAGCTTTCTTT. The encoded protein is CASSLDPGRGAEAFF.

This sequence joins TRBV5-8 and TRBJ1-2; D gene ambiguous. Germline values: CDR1 SGHTS, CDR2 YDEGEE. This CDR3 spans 12 amino acids. V lost 2 bases to trimming and J lost 8 bases, with 10 bases between them. The CDR3 DNA sequence: TGTGCCAGCAGCTTTGATTTTTGGGGCTACACCTTC. The encoded protein is CASSFDFWGYTF.

The V gene is TRBV6-5, the J gene TRBJ1-4, with D unresolved. The CDR3 totals 15 residues. The ends were cut back, 2 bases at V and 0 bases at J, with 7 bases in the middle. The V gene's germline CDR1 is MNHEY and CDR2 SVGAGI. CDR3 nucleotide sequence: TGTGCCAGCAGTTACGACGGTGCAACTAATGAAAAACTGTTTTTT. Protein product: CASSYDGATNEKLFF.

The table lists this clonotype with many counts. The V gene is TRBV2, the J gene TRBJ2-7; 8 nucleotides match TRBD2. In germline, CDR1 is SNHLY, CDR2 FYNNEI. Unmatched junction bases numbered 5, after V lost 3 bases and J lost 4 bases. This CDR3 has 14 amino acids. The CDR3: CASSDGGVMYEQYF. The CDR3 coding sequence is TGTGCCAGCAGTGACGGGGGGGTGATGTACGAGCAGTACTTC.

This chain connects TRBV9 to TRBJ2-1; 10 bases fit TRBD2. The CDR3 extends over 18 amino acids. The germline V gene encodes CDR1 SGDLS and CDR2 YYNGEE. V shed 3 bases and J 0 bases; nucleotides not matched to a gene: 9. The CDR3 here is CASSALAGVTPSYNEQFF. CDR3 nucleotide sequence: TGTGCCAGCAGCGCTCTAGCGGGAGTAACGCCCTCCTACAATGAGCAGTTCTTC. The whole variable domain, filled in from reference TRBV9 and TRBJ2-1, reads DSGVTQTPKHLITATGQRVTLRCSPRSGDLSVYWYQQSLDQGLQFLIQYYNGEERAKGNILERFSAQQFPDLHSELNLSSLELGDSALYFCASSALAGVTPSYNEQFFGPGTRLTVL.

This clonotype was found many times. This sequence joins TRBV20-1 and TRBJ1-5; D is unclear. CDR3 length equals 17 residues. Trimming took 3 bases from V and 4 from J, leaving 22 bases between them. Germline CDR1 reads DFQATT; CDR2 reads SNEGSKA (reference sequence). The CDR3 loop reads CSASLATGTAHNQPQHF. Written as DNA, the CDR3 is TGCAGTGCTAGTTTAGCGACGGGAACAGCCCATAATCAGCCCCAGCATTTT.

This clonotype showed up many times. The chain couples TRBV29-1 to TRBJ2-5, with 11 bases fitting TRBD2. This CDR3 has 13 amino acids. V was clipped by 6 bases and J by 3 bases; unmatched bases: 3. Germline CDR1 reads SQVTM; CDR2 reads ANQGSEA. The CDR3 DNA reads TGCAGCGTGAAGACTAGCGGGGAAGAGACCCAGTACTTC. This gives the protein CSVKTSGEETQYF.

The chain is built from TRBV30 and TRBJ2-1; 7 nucleotides align to TRBD1. Germline trimming cut 4 bases from V and 6 bases from J; bases unmatched to any gene: 0. CDR1 and CDR2 (germline): GTSNPN, SVGIG (reference sequence). The CDR3 extends over 11 amino acids. The CDR3, as DNA: TGTGCCTGGACAGGGGGCAATGAGCAGTTCTTC. Its translation: CAWTGGNEQFF.

The genes are TRBV28 and TRBJ2-7; TRBD1 aligns across 7 bases. The CDR3 extends over 18 amino acids. CDR1 MDHEN and CDR2 SYDVKM come from the germline V gene. The V segment lost 4 bases and the J segment 3 bases; nucleotides outside the gene matches: 18. CDR3 residues: CASSYPTLQGSGYYEQYF. DNA for the CDR3: TGTGCCAGCAGTTATCCAACCTTACAGGGGTCGGGCTACTACGAGCAGTACTTC.

This clonotype was seen a handful of times. The rearrangement joins TRBV5-1 to TRBJ2-7, with D possibly called TRBD1 or TRBD2 (5 bases each). Trimming left V 5 bases short and J 3 bases short, with 12 bases between. Germline V gene sequence: CDR1 SGHRS, CDR2 YFSETQ. CDR3 size: 13 residues. CDR3 sequence reads: CASSRDGRYEQYF. In DNA form, the CDR3 reads TGCGCCAGCAGTAGGGACGGCCGCTACGAGCAGTACTTC.

The rearrangement uses TRBV28 and TRBJ1-3, with 8 positions matching TRBD1. The CDR3 sequence is 15 residues long. CDR1 and CDR2 (germline): MDHEN, SYDVKM. V lost 6 bases and J lost 0; bases outside the gene matches: 4. The CDR3 is CASRGTGYSGNTIYF. CDR3 bases: TGTGCCAGCAGGGGGACAGGCTACTCTGGAAACACCATATATTTT.

The table lists this clonotype with a few counts. This chain connects TRBV12-3 or TRBV12-4 to TRBJ2-3; 7 positions match TRBD1. This CDR3 is 16 amino acids long. V lost 5 bases and J lost 6; bases outside the gene matches: 14. The CDR3 nucleotides are TGTGCCAGCAGTCCCAGAACGGACAGGATCTCGGATACGCAGTATTTT. Protein: CASSPRTDRISDTQYF.

This clonotype was seen more than once but under ten times. The chain couples TRBV5-1 to TRBJ2-7, with TRBD2 matching over 8 bases. Germline CDR1 SGHRS, CDR2 YFSETQ. V trimming: 2 bases; J trimming: 6 bases; junction bases outside the gene matches: 7. The CDR3 contains 14 residues. CDR3 residues: CASSLAGVSFEQYF. As DNA, the CDR3 is TGCGCCAGCAGCTTAGCGGGAGTGTCATTCGAGCAGTACTTC.